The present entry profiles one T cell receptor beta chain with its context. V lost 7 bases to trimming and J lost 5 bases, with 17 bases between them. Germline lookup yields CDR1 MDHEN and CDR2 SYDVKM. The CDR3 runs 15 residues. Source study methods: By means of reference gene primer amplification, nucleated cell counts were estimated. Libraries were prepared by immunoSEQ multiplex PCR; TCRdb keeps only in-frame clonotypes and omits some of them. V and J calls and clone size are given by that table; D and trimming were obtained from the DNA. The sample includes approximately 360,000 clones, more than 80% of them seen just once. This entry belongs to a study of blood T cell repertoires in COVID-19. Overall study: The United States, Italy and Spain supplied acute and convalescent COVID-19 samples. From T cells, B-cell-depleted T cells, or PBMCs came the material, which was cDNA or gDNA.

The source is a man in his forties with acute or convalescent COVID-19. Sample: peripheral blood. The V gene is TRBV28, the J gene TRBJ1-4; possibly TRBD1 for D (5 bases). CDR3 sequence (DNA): TGTGCCAGCACCTCCCGGTCGGGGGGAAATGAAAAACTGTTTTTT. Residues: CASTSRSGGNEKLFF.